This T cell receptor (beta chain) was observed in a study of CD8 T cells in ankylosing spondylitis. V was pared by 4 bases and J by 5 bases, with 6 bases of the junction left unmatched. The CDR3 length is 14 residues. Germline values: CDR1 MDHEN, CDR2 SYDVKM. One entry per CDR3 protein results from TCRdb running MiXCR on the 5' RACE reads. This sample has over 95,000 distinct CDR3 sequences, with roughly 8.3% found just once. The table lists this clonotype with many counts. The clonotype comes from a male donor with ankylosing spondylitis or in good health (not recorded which). The chain combines TRBV28 with TRBJ2-7; 9 bases fit TRBD1. Sequenced input: blood, either unsorted or a sorted T cell fraction (not recorded which). The CDR3 reads CASSWDRELHEQYF. The CDR3 coding sequence is TGTGCCAGCAGTTGGGACAGGGAGCTCCACGAGCAGTACTTC.